This TCR beta chain is from a study of graft-versus-host responses after intestinal transplantation. About the study: Transplantation in recipients was multivisceral, liver-intestinal, or isolated intestinal. Findings and limits, study-wide: In recipient marrow, GvH clones were found, and some appeared first in ileum or blood. Across patients carrying graft-donor T cell macrochimerism, allografts held high graft-versus-host to host-versus-graft clonal ratios.

The method was immunoSEQ multiplex PCR; TCRdb's version includes in-frame clones alone and lacks a portion of them. The sample records some 86,000 clones, 88% being singletons. A remark on this clone: What it binds is unknown.

The material was unstimulated CD4+ T cells sorted from spleen or lymph node cells, obtained before transplant. This clonotype was obtained from a human donor who was the organ donor for an intestinal transplant.

CDR3 bases: TGCAGCGTTGAATTCCTAGCGAGGGAGACCCAGTACTTC. This encodes CSVEFLARETQYF. The chain links TRBV29-1 to TRBJ2-5, with a tentative D call TRBD2 (6 bases). The CDR3 loop spans 13 amino acids. Germline V CDR1 and CDR2: SQVTM, ANQGSEA. V shed 2 bases and J shed 5 bases, with 12 bases lying between them.